The 10 T cell receptor beta chains given below trace back to one sample, sequenced in a study of T cell responses to AZD1222 COVID-19 vaccine listed by TCRdb under 2021. What this sample's time point label stands for: baseline before first vaccination. Library preparation used the immunoSEQ multiplex PCR assay. TCRdb re-hosts the immuneACCESS table, in-frame sequences only. Its copies lack some clones; in the studies checked, an unresolved V gene accounts for under half of them, and the cause for the rest is not known. Present in this sample are 96,000 or so clones, around 89% of which were seen just once. Around 1.6% of the sample comes from the top ten. This specimen was peripheral blood, taken on day 0 of AZD1222 vaccination. The receptors were gathered from an adult in good health.

The gene calls are TRBV19 and TRBJ1-3; no firm D call. CDR1 LNHDA and CDR2 SQIVND come from the germline V gene (reference sequence). Trimming took 9 bases from V and 2 from J, leaving 11 bases between them. The CDR3 consists of 13 residues. In DNA form, the CDR3 reads TGTGCCAGCAATGCCGAACCTGGAAACACCATATATTTT. It codes for CASNAEPGNTIYF.

The genes are TRBV10-3 and TRBJ2-7; unclear D gene. The CDR3 is made up of 18 amino acids. CDR1 ENHRY and CDR2 SYGVKD come from the germline V gene. Trimming removed 2 bases from V and 0 bases from J, with 20 bases in between. CDR3 sequence (DNA): TGTGCCATCAGTGAGGTCCCCGGTCGAGGTCTAAGCTCCTACGAGCAGTACTTC. Protein product: CAISEVPGRGLSSYEQYF.

This chain uses TRBV15 with TRBJ1-2, with D perhaps matching TRBD1 (6 bases). The CDR3 loop spans 13 amino acids. The germline V gene has CDR1 LNHNV and CDR2 YYDKDF (reference sequence). Trimming removed 4 bases from V and 6 bases from J, with 12 bases in between. The CDR3 DNA sequence: TGTGCCACCAGCACAGGACAGTTTGATGGCTACACCTTC. Translated, it gives CATSTGQFDGYTF.

The V call is TRBV2, the J call TRBJ1-1; no firm D call. This CDR3 has 12 residues. Per germline, CDR1 SNHLY and CDR2 FYNNEI. Trimming removed 6 bases from V and 6 bases from J, with 11 bases in between. CDR3 nucleotides: TGTGCCAGCAGGGAACCTCCCGCTGAAGCTTTCTTT. Its translation: CASREPPAEAFF. The complete variable domain, with remaining parts taken from reference TRBV2 and TRBJ1-1, reads EPEVTQTPSHQVTQMGQEVILRCVPISNHLYFYWYRQILGQKVEFLVSFYNNEISEKSEIFDDQFSVERPDGSNFTLKIRSTKLEDSAMYFCASREPPAEAFFGQGTRLTVV.

This clone was counted once. V gene TRBV24-1 combines with J gene TRBJ2-5; D is unclear. V shed 0 bases and J shed 9 bases, with 13 bases lying between them. This CDR3 is built from 14 residues. CDR1 is KGHDR and CDR2 is SFDVKD in the germline V gene. The CDR3 region is CATSDLLGPQAQYF. The CDR3 nucleotides read TGTGCCACCAGTGATTTGCTCGGGCCCCAGGCCCAGTACTTC.

V and J are TRBV5-1 and TRBJ2-7; no reliable D call. The germline gives CDR1 SGHRS, CDR2 YFSETQ. The CDR3 consists of 11 residues. With 4 bases removed from V and 4 bases from J, the gap between germline ends came to 6 bases. The CDR3 here is CASSVGYEQYF. Written as DNA, the CDR3 is TGCGCCAGCAGCGTAGGGTACGAGCAGTACTTC.

The chain has TRBV9 and TRBJ2-2; D not certain. Per germline, CDR1 SGDLS and CDR2 YYNGEE. The CDR3 consists of 11 residues. Trimming removed 4 bases at V and 5 bases at J, with 3 bases between. The CDR3 DNA follows: TGTGCCAGCAGCTTAACCGGGGAGCTGTTTTTT. Translated, it gives CASSLTGELFF.

The chain employs TRBV2 and TRBJ2-3; D may be TRBD2 (5 bases). Germline CDR1 and CDR2: SNHLY and FYNNEI. CDR3 length: 13 residues. Trimming took off 0 bases at V and 6 bases at J, with 7 bases between the two ends. The CDR3 coding sequence is TGTGCCAGCAGTGAAGCGCGAGGGGATACGCAGTATTTT. Translation gives CASSEARGDTQYF.

The chain recombines TRBV19 with TRBJ1-5; D unresolved. The CDR3 runs to 16 residues. Germline-derived CDR1 and CDR2 are LNHDA and SQIVND (reference sequence). The V and J ends lost 5 bases and 0 bases respectively, with 14 bases between them. The CDR3 loop is CASSDWRPYSNQPQHF. The CDR3 DNA is TGTGCCAGTAGTGATTGGAGACCTTATAGCAATCAGCCCCAGCATTTT. Complete variable domain (other parts from reference TRBV19 and TRBJ1-5): DGGITQSPKYLFRKEGQNVTLSCEQNLNHDAMYWYRQDPGQGLRLIYYSQIVNDFQKGDIAEGYSVSREKKESFPLTVTSAQKNPTAFYLCASSDWRPYSNQPQHFGDGTRLSIL.

CDR3: CAWRDRGPSDTQYF. CDR3 nucleotides: TGTGCCTGGCGGGACAGGGGGCCCTCAGATACGCAGTATTTT. This chain links TRBV30 with TRBJ2-3; TRBD1 aligns across 12 bases. CDR1 and CDR2 (germline): GTSNPN, SVGIG (reference sequence). V was pared by 5 bases and J by 4 bases, with 4 bases of the junction left unmatched. The CDR3 length is 14 residues.